This T cell receptor beta chain was captured in a study of blood T cell repertoires in COVID-19. As for the study in general: The United States, Italy and Spain were the sources of the acute and convalescent COVID-19 samples. T cells, B-cell-depleted T cells, or PBMCs provided the cDNA or gDNA that served as material.

In the source study's methods: By means of reference gene primer amplification, nucleated cell counts were estimated. Libraries were prepared by immunoSEQ multiplex PCR; TCRdb keeps only in-frame clonotypes and omits some of them. That table gives V, J and clone size, and the DNA gave D and trimming. The data show tens of thousands of clones, with around nine tenths seen just once and roughly 7.4% held by the top ten. This clone was seen a handful of times. Germline lookup yields CDR1 SGDLS and CDR2 YYNGEE. V trimming: 0 bases; J trimming: 4 bases; junction bases outside the gene matches: 4. The CDR3 loop spans 15 amino acids.

Sequences were obtained from peripheral blood. This chain joins TRBV9 and TRBJ1-1; 9 nucleotides line up with TRBD1. The receptor was isolated from a middle-aged man with acute or convalescent COVID-19. CDR3 amino acids: CASSVVDRGFTEAFF. In DNA form, the CDR3 reads TGTGCCAGCAGCGTAGTGGACAGGGGTTTCACTGAAGCTTTCTTT. Together with reference TRBV9 and TRBJ1-1, the CDR3 gives the full variable domain: DSGVTQTPKHLITATGQRVTLRCSPRSGDLSVYWYQQSLDQGLQFLIQYYNGEERAKGNILERFSAQQFPDLHSELNLSSLELGDSALYFCASSVVDRGFTEAFFGQGTRLTVV.